Listed below are T cell receptor beta chains from one sample, sequenced in a study of beta chain features in type 1 diabetes. Libraries were prepared by immunoSEQ multiplex PCR; TCRdb keeps only in-frame clonotypes and omits some of them. This repertoire shows hundreds of thousands of clones, over 8.5% found once; its top ten account for approximately 0.035%. The sequencing sample was made of naive CD4+ T cells from blood. The receptors were gathered from a woman between 18 and 29 years old in good health. Both conserved end residues are part of each CDR3. A D gene is named only where the DNA matches it firmly. Size values are once, few and many counts, or a class for expanded clones, and some rows have none.

TRBJ1-2 TRBV11-1 TRBD1 . TGTGCCAGCTCCACAGGAGGACAGGAGTTACTTGGCTACACCTTC CASSTGGQELLGYTF
TRBJ1-5 TRBV6-5 . few TGTGCCAGCAGTTACACGGCGACTGACAATCAGCCCCAGCATTTT CASSYTATDNQPQHF
TRBJ2-2 TRBV5-1 TRBD2 few TGCGCCAGCAGCGGAGCGGGGCGGTCCACCGGGGAGCTGTTTTTT CASSGAGRSTGELFF
TRBJ1-5 TRBV19 . few TGTGCCAGTAGTTGGTCAGGGGCCAATCAGCCCCAGCATTTT CASSWSGANQPQHF
TRBJ2-1 TRBV10-3 TRBD2 . TGTGCCATCAGTGGGACTAGCGAGAATGAGCAGTTCTTC CAISGTSENEQFF
TRBJ2-3 TRBV18 TRBD2 few TGTGCCAGCTCACCTAGAAGCGGGAGCGGCACAGATACGCAGTATTTT CASSPRSGSGTDTQYF
TRBJ1-2 TRBV10-3 . . TGTGCCATCAGTGAGTCTAGCGGGGGAGGTCGTGGCTACACCTTC CAISESSGGGRGYTF
TRBJ1-6 TRBV6-5 . few TGTGCCAGCAGTGAGGGAGGTGGAAATTCACCCCTCCACTTT CASSEGGGNSPLHF
TRBJ1-1 TRBV5-1 TRBD1 . TGCGCCAGCAGTTTCAGGACAGGGAACACTGAAGCTTTCTTT CASSFRTGNTEAFF
TRBJ1-5 TRBV28 TRBD1 once TGTGCCAGCGGAGACAGGGGAGGCAGCAATCAGCCCCAGCATTTT CASGDRGGSNQPQHF
TRBJ2-7 TRBV7-3 . few TGTGCCAGCAGCTTAACCCGGGACACCTACGAGCAGTACTTC CASSLTRDTYEQYF
TRBJ1-2 TRBV11-1 TRBD1 few TGTGCCAGTCGACAGGGCGGTGGCTACACCTTC CASRQGGGYTF
TRBJ2-2 TRBV9 . . TGTGCCAGTATGAGGGGGTTACAGGAAGTGGCGACCGGGGAGCTGTTTTTT CASMRGLQEVATGELFF
TRBJ1-1 TRBV28 . few TGTGCCAGCACCCGGACGGGATCCTCTCGCAACACTGAAGCTTTCTTT CASTRTGSSRNTEAFF
TRBJ1-1 TRBV9 . . TGTGCCAGCAGCGTAGTAGGGGGAGAGACTGAAGCTTTCTTT CASSVVGGETEAFF
TRBJ2-1 TRBV5-1 TRBD2 . TGCGCCAGCAGCTTGGGGCGACTAGCAATCGATGAGCAGTTCTTC CASSLGRLAIDEQFF
TRBJ1-6 TRBV30 . many TGTGCCTGGAGTGGCGCCGCGATCGGGAATTCACCCCTCCACTTT CAWSGAAIGNSPLHF
TRBJ2-5 TRBV29-1 . . TGCAGCGGGGAACAGGCCTTCCAAGAGACCCAGTACTTC CSGEQAFQETQYF
TRBJ1-5 TRBV6-5 . . TGTGCCAGCAGCCCTCTCCGAGGCAATCAGCCCCAGCATTTT CASSPLRGNQPQHF
TRBJ1-5 TRBV19 . . TGTGCCAGTAGGGGCCCGGCCAGCAATCAGCCCCAGCATTTT CASRGPASNQPQHF
TRBJ2-5 TRBV5-1 TRBD1 . TGCGCCAGCAGCTGGGGACAGCCTACAGAGACCCAGTACTTC CASSWGQPTETQYF
TRBJ2-7 TRBV6-1 TRBD2 few TGTGCCAGCAGTGGGCTAGCGGGGGGTTACTCCTACGAGCAGTACTTC CASSGLAGGYSYEQYF
TRBJ2-1 TRBV5-1 TRBD2 . TGCGCCAGCAGCCGTACCGGGACTAGCCCGGGTGGCTCCTACAATGAGCAGTTCTTC CASSRTGTSPGGSYNEQFF
TRBJ2-1 TRBV6-1 TRBD2 . TGTGCCAGTGATCTAGCGGGAGGGCCTGGTGAGCAGTTCTTC CASDLAGGPGEQFF
TRBJ2-2 TRBV7-6 TRBD1 few TGTGCCAGCAGCCCAGGGGACAGGGACACCGGGGAGCTGTTTTTT CASSPGDRDTGELFF
TRBJ1-1 TRBV6-5 TRBD1 few TGTGCCAGCCGGGGATCAGGGGGCAAGACTGAAGCTTTCTTT CASRGSGGKTEAFF
TRBJ2-7 TRBV1 . . TGCACCAGCAGCCAAGATTGGTCCCCTAGCGGCTCCTACGAGCAGTACTTC CTSSQDWSPSGSYEQYF
TRBJ2-3 TRBV6-1 TRBD2 . TGTGCCAGCAGTACCGGGGGGGGGCAGTATTTT CASSTGGGQYF
TRBJ2-7 TRBV4-2 . . TGTGCCAGCAGCCAAGAAGCGGTAGTCTTATACGAGCAGTACTTC CASSQEAVVLYEQYF